These T cell receptor beta chains were read from a single sample in a study of blood T cell repertoires in COVID-19. Produced via immunoSEQ multiplex PCR; TCRdb's table is partial and in-frame only. Of around 300,000 clones listed, about 90% are singletons. Sequencing input: peripheral blood. These receptors all stem from a man aged 18 to 30 with active or convalescent COVID-19. Both conserved end residues are trimmed from each CDR3.

v_call: TRBV5-6
j_call: TRBJ1-4
cdr3_aa: ASSFISTNEKLF

v_call: TRBV5-1
j_call: TRBJ1-4
cdr3_aa: ASTLGPEGASEKLF

v_call: TRBV5-1
j_call: TRBJ2-2
cdr3_aa: ASSSHPGFPGELF

v_call: TRBV27
j_call: TRBJ2-3
cdr3_aa: ASSLFLTDTQY

v_call: TRBV4-2
j_call: TRBJ2-7
cdr3_aa: ASSEGLAGSYEQY

v_call: TRBV4-1
j_call: TRBJ1-1
cdr3_aa: ASSQDEGGLNTEAF

v_call: TRBV6-2/TRBV6-3
j_call: TRBJ1-6
cdr3_aa: ASSFGQHNSPLH

v_call: TRBV5-6
j_call: TRBJ2-2
cdr3_aa: ASSLVNTGELF

v_call: TRBV10-2
j_call: TRBJ2-3
cdr3_aa: ASSDEGRGTDTQY

v_call: TRBV19
j_call: TRBJ1-5
cdr3_aa: ATKQAAGNQPQH

v_call: TRBV5-4
j_call: TRBJ2-6
cdr3_aa: ASSERQGASGANVLT

v_call: TRBV28
j_call: TRBJ1-1
cdr3_aa: ASNPGGPMNTEAF

v_call: TRBV3-1/TRBV3-2
j_call: TRBJ1-2
cdr3_aa: ASSPRSRTNYGYT

v_call: TRBV5-4
j_call: TRBJ2-1
cdr3_aa: ASSSLGLASFNEQF

v_call: TRBV2
j_call: TRBJ2-2
cdr3_aa: ASSDHRDYSGMNTGELF

v_call: TRBV28
j_call: TRBJ2-3
cdr3_aa: ASSLGTSGYTDTQY

v_call: TRBV29-1
j_call: TRBJ1-2
cdr3_aa: SVEQGSRGYT

v_call: TRBV27
j_call: TRBJ1-3
cdr3_aa: ASQPGQGLSNTIY

v_call: TRBV7-9
j_call: TRBJ1-5
cdr3_aa: ASSLGQGFGPQH